This T cell receptor beta chain derives from a study of blood T cell repertoires in COVID-19 (TCRdb year 2020). For context, the study as a whole: Samples from collaborators originated in the United States, Italy and Spain and spanned both the acute and convalescent phases of COVID-19. The prospective study material was composed of cDNA or gDNA derived from T cells, B-cell-depleted T cells, or PBMCs. Subjects who had been exposed to COVID-19, were actively infected with it, or had recovered from it provided the deeply sampled blood TCRbeta repertoires that made up the dataset. The repertoires were released in a freely available public database meant as a resource for research on the immune response to SARS-CoV-2. Samples came from the ongoing ImmuneRACE study (first 160 participants) plus 1,254 subjects from 6 global collaborators. A de-identified subject ID, COVID-19 status, age in years and sex were almost always included in the sample metadata. HLA class I and class II types, where available, came from metadata supplied by the sample provider rather than from assay-based typing.

TCRbeta CDR3 regions were amplified from genomic DNA by means of the immunoSEQ Assay, a bias-controlled multiplex PCR. Concerning the study's data processing: The number of nucleated cells in each sample was estimated by amplification of reference gene primers within the assay. To quantify the absolute abundance of each unique TCRbeta CDR3 rearrangement, sequence reads were collapsed and filtered. For each sample, productive Simpson clonality was calculated as the square root of Simpson's diversity index over productive rearrangements. Held by TCRdb, this immuneACCESS table contains in-frame sequences only and omits some clones. Under half of the omission traces to an unresolved V gene where checked; the cause of the rest is unknown. Clone size and the V and J calls come from that table; the DNA yielded D and trimming. The sample includes a few hundred thousand clones, with around four fifths observed a single time. 9.2% of the sample comes from the top ten.

Cut back by 5 bases and 4 bases, the V and J ends lie 14 bases apart. The CDR3 runs 15 amino acids, cysteine and phenylalanine included. The read is trimmed to its CDR3 DNA, 45 bases read in frame from base 1. CDR1 is given as LNHDA and CDR2 as SQIVND, both from the germline V gene (reference sequence). Broad study findings and their caveats: The amount of clinical and demographic metadata varied by source and participant and was provided uncurated.

About this clone: The clone's antigen remains unknown. Nothing much larger sits one base from this clone, and base qualities are not available.

Enrolling through a virtual design, the prospective study's participants ranged in age from roughly 18 to 95 years and lived across approximately 25 United States geographic areas. To assign participants to cohorts, the prospective study relied on clinical history that participants themselves reported in a screening survey and a study questionnaire. Recovered participants in ImmuneRACE Cohort 3 were defined as having two consecutive negative NP/OP PCR tests, clearance from a healthcare professional, or resolution of symptoms. Each participant in the prospective study had whole blood, serum and a nasopharyngeal or oropharyngeal swab collected by mobile phlebotomists. Additional blood draws and questionnaires over an approximately 2-month period could optionally be provided by prospective study participants. Prospective study blood samples were shipped either frozen or at room temperature before DNA extraction.

The chain links TRBV19 with TRBJ1-4, with the D gene uncertain. Input material: PBMCs or T cells enriched from blood (not recorded which). This clonotype was sampled from a man aged 40-49 years who had recovered from COVID-19. The CDR3 region reads CASSPRGKHNEKLFF. The sequenced DNA: TGTGCCAGTAGTCCCCGGGGAAAACATAATGAAAAACTGTTTTTT.